These T cell receptor beta chains were read from a single sample in a study of patients and donors after allogeneic stem cell transplantation. TCRdb reanalysed the RT-PCR reads using MiXCR and keeps one entry per CDR3 protein. The sample includes about a million distinct CDR3 sequences, roughly 18% of them seen just once. Source material: blood, either unsorted or a sorted T cell fraction (not recorded which). Receptors were obtained from a human donor who was either an allogeneic HSCT recipient or a stem cell or donor lymphocyte infusion donor (not recorded which). It is not recorded whose cells these are; they may come from a transplant donor. Each CDR3 is given with its conserved first and last residue. Where a row states a size, it is once, few, many or the class of an expanded clone; other rows omit it.

clone_size: NA
v_call: TRBV5-1
j_call: TRBJ2-1
cdr3_aa: CASSSNRGPHEQFF

clone_size: NA
v_call: TRBV5-1
j_call: TRBJ2-2
cdr3_aa: CASKAAPHTTGELFF

clone_size: few
v_call: TRBV29-1
j_call: TRBJ2-7
cdr3_aa: CSVRRQGRTYEQYF

clone_size: NA
v_call: TRBV20-1
j_call: TRBJ2-1
cdr3_aa: CSARDTGYNEQFF

clone_size: NA
v_call: TRBV5-1
j_call: TRBJ2-3
cdr3_aa: CASSLWGSGQARTDTQYF

clone_size: NA
v_call: TRBV15
j_call: TRBJ2-7
cdr3_aa: CATSRDTAPRASYEQYF

clone_size: many
v_call: TRBV25-1
j_call: TRBJ1-6
cdr3_aa: CASSELVRSPLHF

clone_size: NA
v_call: TRBV20-1
j_call: TRBJ1-1
cdr3_aa: CSAPLGRTEAFF

clone_size: NA
v_call: TRBV7-2
j_call: TRBJ1-1
cdr3_aa: CASSSFAGHRKTEAFF

clone_size: NA
v_call: TRBV6-2/TRBV6-3
j_call: TRBJ2-1
cdr3_aa: CASSYRPSGRDEQFF

clone_size: few
v_call: TRBV5-1
j_call: TRBJ1-1
cdr3_aa: CASSLDEGRNTEAFF

clone_size: NA
v_call: TRBV20-1
j_call: TRBJ1-1
cdr3_aa: CSARAGTLGTEAFF

clone_size: NA
v_call: TRBV7-7
j_call: TRBJ2-1
cdr3_aa: CASSPGTSASSYNEQFF

clone_size: many
v_call: TRBV12-3/TRBV12-4
j_call: TRBJ1-1
cdr3_aa: CASSLGPGLGNTEAFF

clone_size: NA
v_call: TRBV7-6
j_call: TRBJ2-3
cdr3_aa: CASSLVVRGTNTQYF

clone_size: once
v_call: TRBV3-1
j_call: TRBJ2-2
cdr3_aa: CASSPTPGTSGSASNTGELFF

clone_size: few
v_call: TRBV19
j_call: TRBJ1-2
cdr3_aa: CASSILLSNYGYTF

clone_size: few
v_call: TRBV13
j_call: TRBJ2-1
cdr3_aa: CASSPGGQGADNEQFF

clone_size: few
v_call: TRBV14
j_call: TRBJ2-7
cdr3_aa: CASSPDRFSSYEQYF

clone_size: NA
v_call: TRBV11-1
j_call: TRBJ2-2
cdr3_aa: CATSSTGELFF

clone_size: NA
v_call: TRBV24-1
j_call: TRBJ2-7
cdr3_aa: CATSDRTGGTYEQYF

clone_size: NA
v_call: TRBV5-1
j_call: TRBJ2-1
cdr3_aa: CASSSGAGRSYNEQFF

clone_size: few
v_call: TRBV6-4
j_call: TRBJ2-2
cdr3_aa: CASRVDRDATGELFF

clone_size: few
v_call: TRBV9
j_call: TRBJ2-7
cdr3_aa: CASSPLASVNLYEQYF

clone_size: NA
v_call: TRBV7-3
j_call: TRBJ2-1
cdr3_aa: CASSLQTAAYNEQFF

clone_size: NA
v_call: TRBV7-9
j_call: TRBJ1-2
cdr3_aa: CASSSRDNGGYTF

clone_size: many
v_call: TRBV5-1
j_call: TRBJ2-7
cdr3_aa: CASSYEGQGREQYF

clone_size: NA
v_call: TRBV5-1
j_call: TRBJ1-1
cdr3_aa: CASSFTTGESTEAFF

clone_size: NA
v_call: TRBV4-1
j_call: TRBJ2-3
cdr3_aa: CASSQGEGKVGDTQYF

clone_size: NA
v_call: TRBV20-1
j_call: TRBJ1-1
cdr3_aa: CSARDGITNTEAFF

clone_size: few
v_call: TRBV20-1
j_call: TRBJ1-5
cdr3_aa: CSATRDRGLFGNQPQHF

clone_size: NA
v_call: TRBV6-1
j_call: TRBJ1-2
cdr3_aa: CASIPRGRNLYGYTF

clone_size: NA
v_call: TRBV7-8
j_call: TRBJ2-7
cdr3_aa: CASSSGLASTYEQYF

clone_size: once
v_call: TRBV11-1
j_call: TRBJ2-1
cdr3_aa: CASSYTGSNNEQFF

clone_size: few
v_call: TRBV20-1
j_call: TRBJ2-3
cdr3_aa: CSARVASGWGTDTQYF

clone_size: NA
v_call: TRBV20-1
j_call: TRBJ1-5
cdr3_aa: CSAIVRRSNQPQHF

clone_size: few
v_call: TRBV11-1
j_call: TRBJ2-1
cdr3_aa: CASSLFLSGRAGLWNEQFF

clone_size: NA
v_call: TRBV9
j_call: TRBJ2-1
cdr3_aa: CASSGPAGVYNEQFF

clone_size: NA
v_call: TRBV4-3
j_call: TRBJ1-2
cdr3_aa: CASSQDMRDRRGYTF

clone_size: few
v_call: TRBV20-1
j_call: TRBJ1-1
cdr3_aa: CSARDQRGAGAFF

clone_size: NA
v_call: TRBV7-9
j_call: TRBJ1-2
cdr3_aa: CASSLAQWGYTF

clone_size: few
v_call: TRBV5-4
j_call: TRBJ1-2
cdr3_aa: CASSRWGGLAYGYTF

clone_size: NA
v_call: TRBV24-1
j_call: TRBJ2-5
cdr3_aa: CATSDQTSGWETQYF

clone_size: few
v_call: TRBV7-9
j_call: TRBJ2-1
cdr3_aa: CASSLGGGGYEQFF

clone_size: NA
v_call: TRBV3-1
j_call: TRBJ1-1
cdr3_aa: CASSHRGRVGTEAFF